The T cell receptor (beta chain) described here comes from a study of tissue T cells after allogeneic stem cell transplantation. CDR3 sequences, V/J genes, frequencies and template counts came from survey-depth TCRbeta sequencing. Sequencing used immunoSEQ multiplex PCR; TCRdb keeps in-frame clones, though not all of them. The sample has 6,500 to 8,000 clones, 45% to 65% seen once. The study, taken as a whole, reports: Tissue-detected TCR repertoire was only partly captured by blood and spleen T cells. Few T cell clones were shared across patients, but motif clusters showed tissue-specific shared signatures. Sampling depth was limited, and the cohort was small and clinically varied.

The time point here: mouse harvest day 7 after allogeneic transplant. Tail vein injection delivered 10^7 T-cell-depleted bone marrow cells and 10^6 splenic CD5+ T cells. With 5 bases removed from V and 0 bases from J, the gap between germline ends came to 8 bases. This CDR3 has 14 residues. Looked up from germline, CDR1 is SNHLY and CDR2 is FYNGKV (reference sequence). This clone was observed a few times. What it binds is not known. Mouse names are used for the genes. The sequence runs out 1 residue before the end of the CDR3; the remainder is reconstructed from the germline J gene. The receptor comes from a female BALB/c mouse given C57BL/6 T cells with graft-versus-host disease after an allogeneic hematopoietic cell transplant. The chain joins TRBV3 to TRBJ1-3, with D possibly matching TRBD1 (6 bases). The sample comprised gut tissue. The part of the CDR3 DNA that was read is TGTGCCAGCAGCCGGGACACTTCTGGAAATACGCTCTAT. The encoded protein is CASSRDTSGNTLY. The whole CDR3 region reads CASSRDTSGNTLYF. The variable domain in full, with the rest retrieved from reference TRBV3 and TRBJ1-3, is GPKVLQIPSHQIIDMGQMVTLNCDPVSNHLYFYWYKQILGQQMEFLVNFYNGKVMEKSKLFKDQFSVERPDGSYFTLKIQPTALEDSAVYFCASSRDTSGNTLYFGEGSRLIVV.